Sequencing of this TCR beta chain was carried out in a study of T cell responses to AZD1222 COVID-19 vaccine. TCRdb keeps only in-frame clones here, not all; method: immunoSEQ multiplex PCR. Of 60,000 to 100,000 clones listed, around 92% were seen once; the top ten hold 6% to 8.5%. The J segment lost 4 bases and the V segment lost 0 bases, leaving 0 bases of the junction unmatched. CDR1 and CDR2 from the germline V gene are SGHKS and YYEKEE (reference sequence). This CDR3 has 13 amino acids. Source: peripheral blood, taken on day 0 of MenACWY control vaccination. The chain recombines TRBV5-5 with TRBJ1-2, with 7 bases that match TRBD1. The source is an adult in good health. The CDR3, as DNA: TGTGCCAGCAGCTTGGACAGGGGCTATGGCTACACCTTC. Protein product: CASSLDRGYGYTF.